The 29 T cell receptor beta chains given below trace back to one sample, sequenced in a study of regulatory T cells in long-lasting Graves disease. The time point was: newly diagnosed GD, antithyroid drugs for less than 3 months. The TCR library used RNA extracted from PBMCs. Arm-PCR of CDR3 regions and iRepertoire HTBI primers were the basis on which TCR beta libraries were built. Each CDR3 protein is one row after TCRdb ran MiXCR on the multiplex PCR reads. The data hold hundreds of thousands of distinct CDR3 sequences, with approximately 12% observed a single time. These same data were also listed under a study on T cells in Graves' hyperthyroidism and ophthalmopathy.

The sample consisted of peripheral blood mononuclear cells (PBMCs), taken at new diagnosis, from a patient treated with antithyroid drugs. These receptors all come from a man younger than 40 with Graves disease.

In this sample, this clonotype turned up many times. The chain recombines TRBV24-1 with TRBJ2-2, with a possible D match to TRBD1 (5 bases). This CDR3 is 15 amino acids long. Germline assignment: CDR1 KGHDR and CDR2 SFDVKD. V was pared by 4 bases and J by 3 bases, with 11 bases between. CDR3 coding DNA: TGTGCCACCAGTGACGAGACAGCTTACACCGGGGAGCTGTTTTTT. Protein product: CATSDETAYTGELFF.

The chain employs TRBV20-1 and TRBJ2-3; TRBD1 aligns across 9 bases. The CDR3 has 16 amino acids. Germline V gene data show CDR1 as DFQATT and CDR2 as SNEGSKA (reference sequence). With V trimmed by 0 bases and J by 4 bases, 8 bases remained unmatched. The CDR3 here is CSARDPGTGNPDTQYF. The CDR3 nucleotides read TGCAGTGCTAGAGATCCAGGGACAGGGAATCCAGATACGCAGTATTTT.

The table lists this clonotype with many counts. The V call is TRBV6-1, the J call TRBJ2-1; no clear D. Per germline, CDR1 MNHNS and CDR2 SASEGT. The CDR3 has 13 residues. V was shortened by 3 bases and J by 4 bases, with 7 bases between the two germline ends. This CDR3 reads CASSDIYYNEQFF. Written as DNA, the CDR3 is TGTGCCAGCAGTGACATCTATTACAATGAGCAGTTCTTC.

As concerns this clonotype: Just one base apart from a much larger clone, this may be a read error. V usage is TRBV12-3 or TRBV12-4 and J usage is TRBJ2-6; TRBD1 matches at 7 bases. This CDR3 is built from 15 residues. The CDR3 DNA reads as TGTGCCAGCAGCAGGGGACAGCTGGGGGCCAACGCCCTGACTTTC. This translates into CASSRGQLGANALTF.

The rearrangement joins TRBV5-1 to TRBJ1-2, with TRBD1 matching 9 bases. The junction had 10 bases not matched to a gene; V was cut back by 0 bases and J by 4 bases. Germline V gives CDR1 SGHRS, CDR2 YFSETQ. The CDR3 spans 17 residues. The CDR3 nucleotides read TGCGCCAGCAGCTTGGGGTCTTCCGGGACAGGGAGCTATGGCTACACCTTC. This gives the protein CASSLGSSGTGSYGYTF. Supplemented by reference TRBV5-1 and TRBJ1-2, the full variable domain reads KAGVTQTPRYLIKTRGQQVTLSCSPISGHRSVSWYQQTPGQGLQFLFEYFSETQRNKGNFPGRFSGRQFSNSRSEMNVSTLELGDSALYLCASSLGSSGTGSYGYTFGSGTRLTVV.

This clonotype was recorded a few times. This chain links TRBV9 with TRBJ2-3; D tentatively reads TRBD1 or TRBD2 (5 bases each). Germline V gene lookup returns CDR1 SGDLS and CDR2 YYNGEE. This CDR3 has 15 residues. Trimming took 3 bases from V and 0 from J, leaving 11 bases between them. This chain's CDR3 is CASSARDGSTDTQYF. The CDR3 DNA reads as TGTGCCAGCAGCGCCCGGGACGGTAGCACAGATACGCAGTATTTT.

The V and J genes are TRBV4-1 and TRBJ2-5, with D tentatively TRBD2 (6 bases). Germline V gives CDR1 MGHRA, CDR2 YSYEKL. This CDR3 has 16 residues. The germline V and J ends were trimmed by 0 bases and 1 base, with 12 bases remaining between them. DNA of the CDR3: TGCGCCAGCAGCCAAGAAGGAGGCGGGATCCAAGAGACCCAGTACTTC. Encoded protein: CASSQEGGGIQETQYF.

The CDR3 nucleotides are TGTGCCAGCAGTTGGGGGGACCACGCGAACACCGGGGAGCTGTTTTTT. Its translation is CASSWGDHANTGELFF. This chain uses TRBV6-4 with TRBJ2-2, with D perhaps matching TRBD2 (6 bases). V lost 5 bases and J 0 bases, leaving 13 bases between the germline ends. The germline V gene has CDR1 MRHNA and CDR2 SNTAGT. The CDR3 has 16 amino acids.

This clonotype was seen many times. V gene TRBV11-2 combines with J gene TRBJ2-5, with 7 bases that match TRBD1. CDR3 size: 14 residues. Per germline, CDR1 SGHAT and CDR2 FQNNGV. J lost 1 base, V lost 3 bases, and 2 bases had no gene match. The CDR3, as DNA: TGTGCCAGCAGCTTTAGGGGGCGCCAAGAGACCCAGTACTTC. Translated, it gives CASSFRGRQETQYF.

This clonotype was seen more than once but under ten times. This chain links TRBV12-3 or TRBV12-4 with TRBJ2-1; 7 bases line up with TRBD2. CDR3 length equals 14 residues. V was pared by 5 bases and J by 9 bases, with 10 bases of the junction left unmatched. The CDR3 sequence: CASSASTSTSEQFF. In DNA form, the CDR3 reads TGTGCCAGCAGTGCCTCGACTAGCACTAGTGAGCAGTTCTTC.

The V call is TRBV5-1, the J call TRBJ2-6; D is uncertain. This CDR3 has 19 residues. CDR1 is SGHRS and CDR2 is YFSETQ in the germline V gene. Trimming cost V 2 bases and J 0 bases, with 18 bases left between them. The CDR3, as DNA: TGCGCCAGCAGCTTTAAAACCGTTATCGAGGCCTCTGGGGCCAACGTCCTGACTTTC. As protein: CASSFKTVIEASGANVLTF.

This clonotype was detected only a few times. The gene calls are TRBV20-1 and TRBJ2-1; no firm D call. Germline loops: CDR1 DFQATT, CDR2 SNEGSKA (reference sequence). V was cut by 1 base and J by 0 bases, with 10 bases left in between. The CDR3 loop spans 15 amino acids. The CDR3 nucleotides are TGCAGTGCTAGAGGGGTTAGGAGCTCCTACAATGAGCAGTTCTTC. Translating it yields CSARGVRSSYNEQFF.

In this sample, this clonotype turned up many times. This chain joins TRBV24-1 and TRBJ2-1; the match to TRBD2 covers 12 bases. The germline gives CDR1 KGHDR, CDR2 SFDVKD. The CDR3 runs 16 residues. V dropped 10 bases and J dropped 5; count of bases not matched to a gene: 11. CDR3 residues: CATGGLAGSLNNEQFF. The CDR3 DNA is TGTGCCACAGGAGGACTAGCGGGATCCCTCAACAATGAGCAGTTCTTC.

CDR3 region: CASSSGQGWNNQPQHF. The CDR3 DNA reads as TGTGCCAGCAGCTCGGGACAGGGATGGAATAATCAGCCCCAGCATTTT. The chain employs TRBV7-2 and TRBJ1-5, with 9 bases matching TRBD1. The CDR3 extends over 16 amino acids. V shed 4 bases and J 4 bases; nucleotides not matched to a gene: 8. CDR1 SGHTA and CDR2 FQGNSA come from the germline V gene.

Many counts were recorded for this clonotype. This sequence joins TRBV2 and TRBJ2-2; D gene ambiguous. From germline, CDR1 is SNHLY and CDR2 FYNNEI. Trimming stripped 7 bases from V and 5 bases from J, with 11 bases between. The CDR3 spans 13 residues. The CDR3 DNA is TGTGCCAGCAAACTGGGCGAAACCGGGGAGCTGTTTTTT. Amino acids: CASKLGETGELFF.

A word on this clonotype: A clone one base away is much larger, so this may be a read error. V is TRBV10-2 and J is TRBJ2-7; perhaps TRBD1 as D (6 bases). The CDR3 length is 12 residues. Germline loops: CDR1 WSHSY, CDR2 SAAADI. The CDR3 sequence is CASSGSIQGASF. The CDR3 bases are TGCGCCAGCAGTGGGTCGATACAGGGAGCTTCTTTC.

In this sample, this clonotype turned up a few times. This chain uses TRBV12-3 or TRBV12-4 with TRBJ2-1; 8 bases agree with TRBD2. Unmatched junction bases numbered 11, after V lost 2 bases and J lost 8 bases. This CDR3 comprises 16 residues. CDR3 loop: CASSLRDGRAVDEQFF. The CDR3 DNA follows: TGTGCCAGCAGTTTACGGGACGGGAGGGCTGTAGATGAGCAGTTCTTC.

The table lists this clonotype with many counts. The chain employs TRBV6-1 and TRBJ2-5; 11 nucleotides line up with TRBD2. The CDR3 consists of 15 residues. CDR1 is MNHNS, CDR2 SASEGT, per germline. The ends lost 10 bases at V and 4 bases at J; junction bases unmatched: 11. DNA of the CDR3: TGTGCCACGGCGAGGGGTACTAGCGGGAGAGAGACCCAGTACTTC. The encoded protein is CATARGTSGRETQYF.

The table lists this clonotype with a few counts. The rearrangement uses TRBV4-2 and TRBJ1-4; 7 nucleotides line up with TRBD1. V lost 0 bases and J lost 4; bases outside the gene matches: 5. From germline, CDR1 is LGHNA and CDR2 YNFKEQ. The CDR3 totals 16 residues. The CDR3 loop reads CASSQDPGQINEKLFF. DNA for the CDR3: TGTGCCAGCAGCCAAGACCCGGGACAGATTAATGAAAAACTGTTTTTT.

In its sample, this clonotype was seen many times. The chain links TRBV2 to TRBJ2-5; D possibly uses TRBD1 or TRBD2 (5 bases each). Germline-derived CDR1 and CDR2 are SNHLY and FYNNEI. V gave up 7 bases and J gave up 3 bases, with 18 bases separating them. There are 15 residues in the CDR3. CDR3 in amino acids: CASMGFGDGKETQYF. CDR3 DNA sequence: TGTGCCAGCATGGGGTTCGGGGACGGAAAAGAGACCCAGTACTTC.

This clonotype was seen repeatedly, ten times or more. This rearrangement joins TRBV20-1 to TRBJ2-1; D possibly corresponds to TRBD2 (5 bases). The CDR3 sequence is 17 residues long. From germline, CDR1 is DFQATT and CDR2 SNEGSKA (reference sequence). V lost 0 bases to trimming and J lost 0 bases, with 15 bases between them. In DNA, the CDR3 is TGCAGTGCTAGAGATCTTTATCCAGCGGACTCCTACAATGAGCAGTTCTTC. Amino acids: CSARDLYPADSYNEQFF.

This clonotype came up many times. The chain has TRBV29-1 and TRBJ2-5, with 8 bases matching TRBD2. Looked up from germline, CDR1 is SQVTM and CDR2 is ANQGSEA. This CDR3 comprises 17 residues. Unmatched junction bases numbered 11, after V lost 2 bases and J lost 0 bases. Here the CDR3 DNA reads TGCAGCGTTGAATGGGTCCTAGCGGGCAAGTACCAAGAGACCCAGTACTTC. It yields the protein CSVEWVLAGKYQETQYF.

The V gene is TRBV30, the J gene TRBJ1-2, with a weak D call TRBD1 (5 bases). V was shortened by 0 bases and J by 4 bases, with 15 bases between the two germline ends. The CDR3 covers 15 residues. The V gene's germline CDR1 is GTSNPN and CDR2 SVGIG (reference sequence). CDR3 sequence reads: CAWSVLPDIGYGYTF. The CDR3 nucleotides are TGTGCCTGGAGTGTACTTCCGGACATCGGCTATGGCTACACCTTC.

The chain uses TRBV4-1 and TRBJ2-2, with D perhaps matching TRBD2 (6 bases). The germline V gene has CDR1 MGHRA and CDR2 YSYEKL. CDR3 length: 15 amino acids. Trimming cost V 3 bases and J 3 bases, with 11 bases left between them. The chain's CDR3 is CASSQGLSYTGELFF. In DNA, the CDR3 is TGCGCCAGCAGCCAGGGACTTTCCTACACCGGGGAGCTGTTTTTT.

This clonotype was picked up a small number of times. The CDR3 does not end in the conserved phenylalanine or tryptophan, so this is likely a read error. The rearrangement links TRBV30 to TRBJ2-2; D is unresolved. CDR1 is GTSNPN and CDR2 is SVGIG in the germline V gene (reference sequence). There are 14 residues in the CDR3. The V gene lost 3 bases and the J gene lost 1 base, with 9 bases spanning the gap. In DNA, the CDR3 is TGTGCCTGGAGCCTCCGACGGAACACCGGGGAGCTGTTTCTT. It specifies CAWSLRRNTGELFL.

Details on this clonotype: This may be a read error, as it is one base from a much larger clone. This sequence joins TRBV15 and TRBJ1-1; TRBD1 is a possible D gene (6 bases). The CDR3 spans 15 residues. Germline V CDR1 and CDR2: LNHNV, YYDKDF (reference sequence). V was shortened by 5 bases and J by 3 bases, with 16 bases between the two germline ends. CDR3 loop: CATSGRTAPDTEAFF. CDR3 in DNA: TGTGCCACCAGCGGGAGGACAGCCCCTGACACTGAAGCTTTCTTT.

The sample holds many counts of this clonotype. The chain combines TRBV12-3 or TRBV12-4 with TRBJ1-6, with no clear D. V dropped 6 bases and J dropped 3 bases, with 9 bases sitting between them. The length of the CDR3 is 14 residues. CDR3 region: CASSGGLYNSPLHF. The DNA of the CDR3 is TGTGCCAGCAGCGGAGGACTCTATAATTCACCCCTCCACTTT.

This clonotype was seen only a few times. Mismatch with germline at one junction end may stem from a read error. The chain recombines TRBV27 with TRBJ1-3; the D is unclear. The CDR3 is 14 residues long. From germline, CDR1 is MNHEY and CDR2 SMNVEV (reference sequence). CDR3 protein: CASGLTSSGNTIYF. The CDR3, as DNA: TGTGCCAGCGGTTTGACGAGCTCTGGAAACACCATATATTTT.

This clonotype appeared many times. The chain has TRBV28 and TRBJ1-5; the D gene is possibly TRBD1 (5 bases). Germline V CDR1 and CDR2: MDHEN, SYDVKM. The ends were cut back, 6 bases at V and 3 bases at J, with 15 bases in the middle. CDR3 length: 15 amino acids. For the CDR3, the DNA is TGTGCCAGCAGAGACGGAGGGGCTAACAATCAGCCCCAGCATTTT. Translated: CASRDGGANNQPQHF.